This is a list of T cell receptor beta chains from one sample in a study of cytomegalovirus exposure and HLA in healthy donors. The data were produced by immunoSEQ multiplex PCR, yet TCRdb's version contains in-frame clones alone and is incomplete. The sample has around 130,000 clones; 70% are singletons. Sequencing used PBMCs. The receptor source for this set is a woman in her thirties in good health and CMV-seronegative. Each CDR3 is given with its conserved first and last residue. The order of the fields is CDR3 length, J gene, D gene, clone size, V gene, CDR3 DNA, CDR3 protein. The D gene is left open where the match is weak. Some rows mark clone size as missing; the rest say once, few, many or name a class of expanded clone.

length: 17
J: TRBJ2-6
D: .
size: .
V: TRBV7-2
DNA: TGTGCCAGCAGCAAAGGGGGGGGTGACTCTGGGGCCAACGTCCTGACTTTC
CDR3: CASSKGGGDSGANVLTF

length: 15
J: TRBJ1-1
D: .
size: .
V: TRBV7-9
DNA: TGTTCCAGCAGCCTTAACCCGGGGGTCAGCACTGAAGCTTTCTTT
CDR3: CSSSLNPGVSTEAFF

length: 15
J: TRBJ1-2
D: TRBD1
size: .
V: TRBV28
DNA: TGTGCCAGCAGTGAGTCCGGACAGGGGGCGCTGGGCTACACCTTC
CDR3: CASSESGQGALGYTF

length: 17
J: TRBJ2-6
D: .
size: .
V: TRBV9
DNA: TGTGCCAGCAGCGCCAGCCGGGGGGCCTCTGGGGCCAACGTCCTGACTTTC
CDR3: CASSASRGASGANVLTF

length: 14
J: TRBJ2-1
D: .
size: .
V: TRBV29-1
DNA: TGCAGCGTTGAATCTAGCACTGTTGTCAATGAGCAGTTCTTC
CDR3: CSVESSTVVNEQFF

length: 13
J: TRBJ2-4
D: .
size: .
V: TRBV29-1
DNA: TGCAGCGCGCTGGGGCAGGGGAGAAACATTCAGTACTTC
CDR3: CSALGQGRNIQYF

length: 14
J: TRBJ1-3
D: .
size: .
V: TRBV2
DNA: TGTGCCAGCAGTGGTGAACTCTCTGGAAACACCATATATTTT
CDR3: CASSGELSGNTIYF

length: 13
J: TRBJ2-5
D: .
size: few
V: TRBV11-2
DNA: TGTGCCAGCAGCTTAGCTCTCCTGGAGACCCAGTACTTC
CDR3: CASSLALLETQYF

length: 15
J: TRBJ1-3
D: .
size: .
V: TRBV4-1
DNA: TGCGCCAGCAGCCAAGTAGCCTTGTGGGGAAACACCATATATTTT
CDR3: CASSQVALWGNTIYF

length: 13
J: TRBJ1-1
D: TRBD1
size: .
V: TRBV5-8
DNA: TGTGCCAGCAGCCCCGACAGGGCCACTGAAGCTTTCTTT
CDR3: CASSPDRATEAFF

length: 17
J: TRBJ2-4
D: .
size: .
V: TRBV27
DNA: TGTGCCAGCAGTTTAAGAGGGAGCGCCCGAGCCAAAAACATTCAGTACTTC
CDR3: CASSLRGSARAKNIQYF

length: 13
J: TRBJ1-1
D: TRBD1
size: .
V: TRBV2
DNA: TGTGCCAGCACCGTACAGGGGTACACTGAAGCTTTCTTT
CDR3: CASTVQGYTEAFF

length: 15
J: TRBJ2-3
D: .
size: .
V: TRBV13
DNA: TGTGCCAGCACCCGCGCCGTCGGGGGAGCAGATACGCAGTATTTT
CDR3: CASTRAVGGADTQYF

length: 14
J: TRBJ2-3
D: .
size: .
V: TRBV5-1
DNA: TGCGCCAGCAGCTTGGCTGTCGGGAGAGATACGCAGTATTTT
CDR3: CASSLAVGRDTQYF

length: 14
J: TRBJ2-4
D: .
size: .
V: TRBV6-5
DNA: TGTGCCAGCAGTTCACGACAGGTTGGAAACATTCAGTACTTC
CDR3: CASSSRQVGNIQYF

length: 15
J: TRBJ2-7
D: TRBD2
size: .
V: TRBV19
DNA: TGTGCCAGTAGTTTGCATACTAGCGGGAGGTCCGAGCAGTACTTC
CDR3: CASSLHTSGRSEQYF

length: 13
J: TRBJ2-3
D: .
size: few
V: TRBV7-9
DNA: TGTGCCAGCAGCTTCCAGGTTACAGATACGCAGTATTTT
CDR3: CASSFQVTDTQYF

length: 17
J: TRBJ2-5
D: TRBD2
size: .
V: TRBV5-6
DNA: TGTGCCAGCAGCCTGGCGGGGACTAGCGTATACCAAGAGACCCAGTACTTC
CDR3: CASSLAGTSVYQETQYF

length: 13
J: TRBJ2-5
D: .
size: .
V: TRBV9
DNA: TGTGCCAGCAGCGTAGGACGCGGTTCGGCCCAGTACTTC
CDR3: CASSVGRGSAQYF

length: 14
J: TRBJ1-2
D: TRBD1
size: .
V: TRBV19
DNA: TGTGCCAGTAAGGACAGGGCGACGGGCTATGGCTACACCTTC
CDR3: CASKDRATGYGYTF

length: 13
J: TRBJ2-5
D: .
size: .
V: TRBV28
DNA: TGTGCCAGCAGTTTTAGCGCCCAAGAGACCCAGTACTTC
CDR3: CASSFSAQETQYF

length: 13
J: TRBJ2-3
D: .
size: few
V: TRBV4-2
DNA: TGTGCCAGCAGCCAAGATATCGCAGATACGCAGTATTTT
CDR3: CASSQDIADTQYF

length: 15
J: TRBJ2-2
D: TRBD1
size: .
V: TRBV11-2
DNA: TGTGCCAGCAGCTCCGGGACAGGGGATACCGGGGAGCTGTTTTTT
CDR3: CASSSGTGDTGELFF

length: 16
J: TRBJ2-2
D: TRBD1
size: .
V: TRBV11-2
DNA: TGTGCCAGCAGCCTTAGGACAGGGGAGAACACCGGGGAGCTGTTTTTT
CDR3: CASSLRTGENTGELFF

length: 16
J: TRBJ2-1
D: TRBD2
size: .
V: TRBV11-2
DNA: TGTGCCAGCAGTGTCTTTAGCGGGGGGGCCTGGAATGAGCAGTTCTTC
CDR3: CASSVFSGGAWNEQFF

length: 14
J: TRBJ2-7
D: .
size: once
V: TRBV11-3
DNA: TGTGCCAGCAGCTTTGGGACAACAAGGGGCGAGCAGTACTTC
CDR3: CASSFGTTRGEQYF

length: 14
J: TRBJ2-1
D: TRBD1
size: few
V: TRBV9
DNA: TGTGCCAGCAGCGGGGACAGCTCCTACAATGAGCAGTTCTTC
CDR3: CASSGDSSYNEQFF

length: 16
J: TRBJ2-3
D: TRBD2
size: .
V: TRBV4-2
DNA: TGTGCCAGCAGCCAAGGGTCTAGCGGAAACACAGATACGCAGTATTTT
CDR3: CASSQGSSGNTDTQYF

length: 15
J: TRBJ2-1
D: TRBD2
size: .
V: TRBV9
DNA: TGTGCCAGCAGCGTAGGGCGGGGGGGTGACAATGAGCAGTTCTTC
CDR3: CASSVGRGGDNEQFF

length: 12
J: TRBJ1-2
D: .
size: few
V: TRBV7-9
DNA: TGTGCCAGCAGCCCTCTTCGTTATGGCTACACCTTC
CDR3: CASSPLRYGYTF

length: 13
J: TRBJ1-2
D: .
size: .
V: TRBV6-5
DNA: TGTGCCAGCAGTCTTATTAGGGGTGATGGCTACACCTTC
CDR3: CASSLIRGDGYTF

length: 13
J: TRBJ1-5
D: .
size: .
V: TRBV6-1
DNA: TGTGCCAGCAGTTGGGAAGGAGGTCAGCCCCAGCATTTT
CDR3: CASSWEGGQPQHF

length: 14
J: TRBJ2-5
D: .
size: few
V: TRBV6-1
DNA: TGTGCCAGCAGTGTGGGGCTCTTCCAAGAGACCCAGTACTTC
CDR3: CASSVGLFQETQYF

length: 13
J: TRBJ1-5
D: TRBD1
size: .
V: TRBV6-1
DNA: TGTGCCAGCAACCAGGGGGCTTATCAGCCCCAGCATTTT
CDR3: CASNQGAYQPQHF

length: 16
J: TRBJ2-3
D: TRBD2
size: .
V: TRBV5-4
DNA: TGTGCCAGCAGCTTGACTAGCGGGAGCGGCCCAGATACGCAGTATTTT
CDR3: CASSLTSGSGPDTQYF

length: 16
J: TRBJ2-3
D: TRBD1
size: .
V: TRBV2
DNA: TGTGCCAGCAGCGCCTGGGGACAGGGATCACCAGATACGCAGTATTTT
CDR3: CASSAWGQGSPDTQYF

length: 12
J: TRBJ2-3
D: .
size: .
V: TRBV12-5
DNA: TGTGCTAGTAGCGGAAGCACAGATACGCAGTATTTT
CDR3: CASSGSTDTQYF

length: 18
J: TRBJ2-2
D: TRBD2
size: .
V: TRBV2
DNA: TGTGCCAGCAGTGACCTCTCTAGCGGGCTTCTGAACACCGGGGAGCTGTTTTTT
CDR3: CASSDLSSGLLNTGELFF

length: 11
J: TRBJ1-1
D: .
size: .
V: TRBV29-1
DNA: TGCAGCGTCGACAGTTGGACTGAAGCTTTCTTT
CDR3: CSVDSWTEAFF

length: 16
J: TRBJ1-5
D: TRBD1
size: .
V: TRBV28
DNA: TGTGCCAGCAGTCCCCTCGAGGACAGGGGGACCCAGCCCCAGCATTTT
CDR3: CASSPLEDRGTQPQHF